The T cell receptor (beta chain) described here comes from a study of T cells in women clearing cervical HPV infection. Study information: Donors had HPV16-related CIN3 or worse; 2 had invasive cancer. Study-wide points: Controls had more TRBV6-7 (0.16%) than cases (around 0.11%).

Germline loops: CDR1 GTSNPN, CDR2 SVGIG (reference sequence). The ends were cut back, 4 bases at V and 4 bases at J, with 22 bases in the middle. The CDR3 spans 16 residues. As regards this clone: Its specificity is unknown. The read stops 3 residues short of the end of the CDR3; the missing end is completed from the germline J gene.

Clones were read by immunoSEQ multiplex PCR, and TCRdb kept only the in-frame ones, dropping some. The sample has some 30,000 clones. Sequenced material: blood buffy coat. The clonotype comes from a woman aged 18 to 75 with a cervical HPV16 infection that either progressed to CIN3+ or cleared (not recorded which). The chain joins TRBV30 to TRBJ2-5; D possibly corresponds to TRBD1 (6 bases). CDR3 DNA (partial): TGTGCCTGGACTGGGACGAGTTGGGGGCAAGGAGAGACC. Protein product: CAWTGTSWGQGET. The entire CDR3 reads CAWTGTSWGQGETQYF. Full variable domain (rest looked up from reference TRBV30 and TRBJ2-5): SQTIHQWPATLVQPVGSPLSLECTVEGTSNPNLYWYRQAAGRGLQLLFYSVGIGQISSEVPQNLSASRPQDRQFILSSKKLLLSDSGFYLCAWTGTSWGQGETQYFGPGTRLLVL.